These 19 T cell receptor beta chains came from one sample sequenced in a study of shared clonotypes between healthy human individuals. The repertoire was sequenced with immunoSEQ multiplex PCR; TCRdb's copy has only in-frame clones and lacks some. Of about 2.4 million clones listed, over 85% are singletons. Sequencing used naive CD4+ T cells from PBMCs. Subset meaning: CD45RA+ positively selected. Receptors were obtained from a man aged 18 to 29 in good health. Some clones in this sample may be carry-over from other donors' samples.

The CDR3, as DNA: TGCGCCAGCAGCCCCGCCACGGGGGTCGAGACCCAGTACTTC. Amino acids: CASSPATGVETQYF. The chain employs TRBV5-1 and TRBJ2-5; possible D gene TRBD2, 6 bases. Germline V CDR1 and CDR2: SGHRS, YFSETQ. The CDR3 is 14 residues long. Trimming removed 4 bases at V and 5 bases at J, with 15 bases between.

The V gene is TRBV4-2, the J gene TRBJ2-2; TRBD1 might be the D (6 bases). V was pared by 3 bases and J by 2 bases, with 13 bases between. CDR3 length: 16 amino acids. Germline-derived CDR1 and CDR2 are LGHNA and YNFKEQ. For the CDR3, the DNA is TGTGCCAGCAGCCACCGACAGGAGGACAACACCGGGGAGCTGTTTTTT. Translation gives CASSHRQEDNTGELFF.

This clone was counted once. The chain is built from TRBV5-1 and TRBJ2-3, with a weak D call TRBD1 (6 bases). With 4 bases removed from V and 0 bases from J, the gap between germline ends came to 15 bases. Germline CDR1 is SGHRS and CDR2 is YFSETQ. The CDR3 runs 16 residues. CDR3 coding DNA: TGCGCCAGCAGCCAGACAGGACCTCCTAGCACAGATACGCAGTATTTT. Residues: CASSQTGPPSTDTQYF.

The chain recombines TRBV7-2 with TRBJ2-1, with D perhaps matching TRBD1 (6 bases). Germline lookup yields CDR1 SGHTA and CDR2 FQGNSA. Between the trimmed V and J ends, which lost 6 bases and 15 bases, there was a span of 21 bases. This CDR3 has 13 amino acids. CDR3 region: CASRRVGGRGPFF. The CDR3 nucleotides read TGTGCCAGCAGACGCGTAGGGGGTAGGGGTCCGTTCTTC.

The genes are TRBV21-1 and TRBJ2-5; the table names TRBD2, a call not compared with the DNA. TRBV21-1 is an annotated pseudogene. CDR3 length: 19 residues. The CDR3 DNA reads TGTGCCAGCAGCAAAGCCCCCCCTAGCGGGAGGGATTACCAAGAGACCCAGTACTTC. Its translation is CASSKAPPSGRDYQETQYF.

The chain combines TRBV2 with TRBJ1-1, with D hard to call. The V end lost 6 bases, the J end lost 0 bases, and 8 bases lay between the germline ends. The CDR3 totals 13 residues. Per germline, CDR1 SNHLY and CDR2 FYNNEI. The CDR3 sequence: CASRSDVNTEAFF. The DNA of the CDR3 is TGTGCCAGCAGGTCGGACGTGAACACTGAAGCTTTCTTT.

The CDR3 DNA reads as TGTGCCAGCAGTTTAGCGGGAAACACCGGGGAGCTGTTTTTT. Encoded protein: CASSLAGNTGELFF. V usage is TRBV25-1 and J usage is TRBJ2-2; 8 bases are a match to TRBD2. V gave up 5 bases and J gave up 2 bases; unmatched junction bases: 1. This CDR3 spans 14 amino acids. Germline-derived CDR1 and CDR2 are MGHDK and SYGVNS.

Comment on this clone: Within the sample, other DNA sequences also encode this same CDR3. CDR3 loop: CASSPAGTGNQPQHF. The CDR3 coding sequence is TGCGCCAGCAGCCCGGCCGGGACAGGGAATCAGCCCCAGCATTTT. The chain uses TRBV5-1 and TRBJ1-5; 9 nucleotides line up with TRBD1. The CDR3 runs to 15 residues. The J segment lost 4 bases and the V segment lost 4 bases, leaving 6 bases of the junction unmatched. Germline CDR1 is SGHRS and CDR2 is YFSETQ.

There are a few counts of this clone. The chain couples TRBV19 to TRBJ1-1; D perhaps matches TRBD1 (5 bases). The CDR3 length is 15 residues. V was pared by 3 bases and J by 7 bases, with 18 bases between. The germline V gene has CDR1 LNHDA and CDR2 SQIVND (reference sequence). The CDR3 sequence is CASSIYSRQQIEAFF. Here the CDR3 DNA reads TGTGCCAGTAGTATTTACAGCCGACAGCAGATTGAAGCTTTCTTT. The variable domain in full, with the rest retrieved from reference TRBV19 and TRBJ1-1, is DGGITQSPKYLFRKEGQNVTLSCEQNLNHDAMYWYRQDPGQGLRLIYYSQIVNDFQKGDIAEGYSVSREKKESFPLTVTSAQKNPTAFYLCASSIYSRQQIEAFFGQGTRLTVV.

This clone was detected once. The V and J genes are TRBV29-1 and TRBJ2-3; D perhaps matches TRBD1 (7 bases). Trimming took 4 bases from V and 5 from J, leaving 13 bases between them. From germline, CDR1 is SQVTM and CDR2 ANQGSEA. This CDR3 spans 13 amino acids. CDR3 region: CSVARGREDTQYF. The CDR3 bases are TGCAGCGTTGCTAGGGGGCGGGAAGATACGCAGTATTTT.

This clone was observed once. The chain carries TRBV29-1 and TRBJ2-1; 11 bases are a match to TRBD2. The V segment lost 6 bases and the J segment 6 bases; nucleotides outside the gene matches: 7. This CDR3 comprises 14 residues. Germline CDR1 SQVTM, CDR2 ANQGSEA. In DNA, the CDR3 is TGCAGCGTGGTAACTAGCGGGAGTTTCAATGAGCAGTTCTTC. Protein sequence: CSVVTSGSFNEQFF.

The rearrangement uses TRBV29-1 and TRBJ2-1, with TRBD1 matching 9 bases. V shed 5 bases, J shed 3 bases, and the junction held 5 bases outside the gene matches. Germline CDR1 SQVTM, CDR2 ANQGSEA. The CDR3 is 14 residues long. CDR3 sequence (DNA): TGCAGCGTTCCTGGGGACAGGGACTACAATGAGCAGTTCTTC. It translates to CSVPGDRDYNEQFF.

Only one count was recorded for this clone. This chain links TRBV6-1 with TRBJ1-1; D gene ambiguous. V lost 2 bases and J lost 1, with 8 bases in between. Germline values: CDR1 MNHNS, CDR2 SASEGT. CDR3 length: 14 amino acids. This CDR3 reads CASSEWWSNTEAFF. CDR3 in DNA: TGTGCCAGCAGTGAATGGTGGTCGAACACTGAAGCTTTCTTT.

This clone was found once. This chain links TRBV27 with TRBJ2-7; 7 nucleotides line up with TRBD2. Germline CDR1 MNHEY, CDR2 SMNVEV (reference sequence). After removal of 0 bases from V and 2 bases from J, the junction contained 10 bases not matched to a gene. This CDR3 region has 17 residues. CDR3 sequence reads: CASSLSRSEREAYEQYF. The CDR3 DNA reads TGTGCCAGCAGTTTATCGCGATCGGAGCGGGAAGCCTACGAGCAGTACTTC.

This clone was counted a single time. The J gene is TRBJ2-1, the V gene TRBV7-3, with 14 bases matching TRBD2. V was clipped by 3 bases and J by 10 bases; unmatched bases: 8. The CDR3 runs 16 residues. Germline V gene data show CDR1 as SGHTA and CDR2 as FQGTGA. The DNA of the CDR3 is TGTGCCAGCAGCTTGTCCGGGACTAGCGGGAGAGGGGAGCAGTTCTTC. It yields the protein CASSLSGTSGRGEQFF.

The chain combines TRBV25-1 with TRBJ1-1; D unresolved. Trimming shortened V by 4 bases and J by 8 bases, and 14 bases separated the two germline ends. Germline assignment: CDR1 MGHDK and CDR2 SYGVNS. The CDR3 sequence is 13 residues long. The CDR3 DNA reads TGTGCCAGCAGTGCCACAATTGGTCAGGAAGCTTTCTTT. This sequence encodes CASSATIGQEAFF.

The chain combines TRBV7-9 with TRBJ2-2; 7 bases agree with TRBD2. CDR3 length equals 16 residues. Germline V lookup: CDR1 SEHNR, CDR2 FQNEAQ (reference sequence). Unmatched junction bases numbered 1, after V lost 0 bases and J lost 0 bases. The CDR3 DNA reads as TGTGCCAGCAGCTTAGCGGGGAGGGCGAACACCGGGGAGCTGTTTTTT. This gives the protein CASSLAGRANTGELFF.

This sequence joins TRBV28 and TRBJ2-7, with 7 bases that match TRBD1. The trim removed 5 bases at V and 0 bases at J, leaving 4 bases unmatched. Looked up from germline, CDR1 is MDHEN and CDR2 is SYDVKM. The CDR3 loop spans 14 amino acids. Written as DNA, the CDR3 is TGTGCCAGCAGTCGACAGGGAGACTCCTACGAGCAGTACTTC. Amino acids: CASSRQGDSYEQYF.

The chain carries TRBV5-4 and TRBJ2-3; TRBD2 aligns across 7 bases. CDR3 size: 17 residues. J was trimmed by 2 bases and V by 4 bases; bases with no gene match: 13. The V gene's germline CDR1 is SGHNT and CDR2 YYREEE (reference sequence). The CDR3 coding sequence is TGTGCCAGCAGCCGGGGAATGGGGGACTATTTCACAGATACGCAGTATTTT. Its translation is CASSRGMGDYFTDTQYF.